Shown below are 21 T cell receptor beta chains from a single sample sequenced in a study of OX40 agonist ivuxolimab in advanced cancers. Sequencing was performed with immunoSEQ multiplex PCR; in TCRdb, only in-frame clones are kept and a portion is missing. The sample comprises some 77,000 clones, 80% to 90% of which are singletons, and around 0.76% rests with the top ten. The sample was CD4+ or CD8+ T cells sorted from blood, taken in a trial of the OX40 agonist ivuxolimab. The source is an adult with an advanced solid tumor such as melanoma, head and neck, liver or kidney cancer.

The V call is TRBV7-2, the J call TRBJ2-5; the match to TRBD2 covers 10 bases. CDR3 length: 16 amino acids. Per the germline V gene, CDR1 is SGHTA and CDR2 is FQGNSA. After removal of 1 base from V and 4 bases from J, the junction contained 6 bases not matched to a gene. The CDR3 DNA is TGTGCCAGCAGCTTAGAATCGAGCGGGGGGGTAGAGACCCAGTACTTC. Encoded protein: CASSLESSGGVETQYF.

The chain recombines TRBV7-3 with TRBJ2-5, with D possibly matching TRBD1 (6 bases). This CDR3 is built from 14 residues. The V and J ends lost 4 bases and 7 bases respectively, with 16 bases between them. Germline V gives CDR1 SGHTA, CDR2 FQGTGA. CDR3 sequence (DNA): TGTGCCAGCAGCTCGGGACCGACAGGAGGGACCCAGTACTTC. It codes for CASSSGPTGGTQYF.

This clone has just a few counts. The chain recombines TRBV9 with TRBJ1-1; perhaps TRBD1 as D (6 bases). Germline V gene sequence: CDR1 SGDLS, CDR2 YYNGEE. V lost 4 bases, J lost 2 bases, and 9 bases lay in between. The CDR3 totals 13 residues. The CDR3 sequence: CASSIQGNTEAFF. CDR3 bases: TGTGCCAGCAGCATACAGGGAAACACTGAAGCTTTCTTT.

This chain joins TRBV2 and TRBJ1-4, with a possible D match to TRBD1 (6 bases). Germline V CDR1 and CDR2: SNHLY, FYNNEI. Between the trimmed V and J ends, which lost 7 bases and 1 base, there was a span of 10 bases. The CDR3 runs 14 residues. The CDR3 nucleotides are TGTGCCAGCAATACAGGGATAACTAATGAAAAACTGTTTTTT. Protein product: CASNTGITNEKLFF.

V gene TRBV7-6 combines with J gene TRBJ2-1; weak D call: TRBD2 (6 bases). The germline V gene has CDR1 SGHVS and CDR2 FNYEAQ. The CDR3 length is 17 residues. V shed 0 bases and J shed 8 bases, with 20 bases lying between them. The CDR3 loop is CASSLAGRGLRKHEQFF. The CDR3 DNA is TGTGCCAGCAGCTTAGCGGGGCGGGGACTGCGGAAGCATGAGCAGTTCTTC. Complete variable domain (other parts from reference TRBV7-6 and TRBJ2-1): GAGVSQSPRYKVTKRGQDVALRCDPISGHVSLYWYRQALGQGPEFLTYFNYEAQQDKSGLPNDRFSAERPEGSISTLTIQRTEQRDSAMYRCASSLAGRGLRKHEQFFGPGTRLTVL.

V usage is TRBV10-3 and J usage is TRBJ2-7; the D is unclear. Per germline, CDR1 ENHRY and CDR2 SYGVKD. The CDR3 sequence is 14 residues long. V was clipped by 0 bases and J by 0 bases, with 6 bases between them. Here the CDR3 reads CAISESVGSYEQYF. The CDR3 bases are TGTGCCATCAGTGAGTCTGTCGGCTCCTACGAGCAGTACTTC.

J is TRBJ1-6 and V is TRBV28, with D possibly being TRBD1 (6 bases). The CDR3 is 15 amino acids. CDR1 is MDHEN and CDR2 is SYDVKM in the germline V gene. Trimming pared 7 bases from V and 10 bases from J, leaving 20 bases between. CDR3 sequence: CASTWGTQRGSPLHF. CDR3 sequence (DNA): TGTGCCAGCACCTGGGGGACACAACGTGGGTCACCCCTCCACTTT.

V gene TRBV14 combines with J gene TRBJ2-5, with 8 bases fitting TRBD2. Germline V CDR1 and CDR2: SGHDN, FVKESK. The V segment lost 0 bases and the J segment 5 bases; nucleotides outside the gene matches: 11. The CDR3 sequence is 17 residues long. In nucleotides, the CDR3 is TGTGCCAGCAGCCAAGATCCGTTAGGGACTAGATTCGAGACCCAGTACTTC. Translation gives CASSQDPLGTRFETQYF.

This clone showed up just a few times. The J gene is TRBJ2-6, the V gene TRBV29-1; unclear D gene. Germline V gene data show CDR1 as SQVTM and CDR2 as ANQGSEA. The CDR3 consists of 12 residues. The V and J ends lost 4 bases and 4 bases respectively, with 5 bases between them. CDR3 sequence reads: CSVVSGANVLTF. In DNA form, the CDR3 reads TGCAGCGTTGTGTCCGGGGCCAACGTCCTGACTTTC.

The rearrangement joins TRBV7-9 to TRBJ2-3; 7 nucleotides line up with TRBD1. CDR1 and CDR2 from the germline V gene are SEHNR and FQNEAQ (reference sequence). The CDR3 sequence is 14 residues long. Germline trimming cut 4 bases from V and 3 bases from J; bases unmatched to any gene: 4. CDR3 sequence: CASSYRGSTDTQYF. CDR3 coding DNA: TGTGCCAGCAGCTACAGGGGATCGACAGATACGCAGTATTTT.

The V and J genes are TRBV7-9 and TRBJ1-4; D unclear. The V and J ends lost 4 bases and 7 bases respectively, with 4 bases between them. Per germline, CDR1 SEHNR and CDR2 FQNEAQ (reference sequence). The CDR3 sequence is 11 residues long. CDR3 DNA sequence: TGTGCCAGCAGCTCCGGTGAAAAACTGTTTTTT. Translated, it gives CASSSGEKLFF.

The J gene is TRBJ2-1, the V gene TRBV7-8, with 8 bases that match TRBD2. J was trimmed by 2 bases and V by 4 bases; bases with no gene match: 4. The germline V gene has CDR1 SGHVS and CDR2 FQNEAQ. The CDR3 has 15 amino acids. The CDR3 DNA reads as TGTGCCAGCAGCTCCCGGGAGGGGGCCTACAATGAGCAGTTCTTC. It translates to CASSSREGAYNEQFF.

The chain recombines TRBV2 with TRBJ2-4, with 9 bases identical to TRBD1. The germline V gene encodes CDR1 SNHLY and CDR2 FYNNEI. The V segment lost 5 bases and the J segment 6 bases; nucleotides outside the gene matches: 8. The CDR3 is made up of 15 amino acids. CDR3 in amino acids: CASSPGQGGGNIQYF. In nucleotides, the CDR3 is TGTGCCAGCAGTCCGGGACAGGGAGGGGGAAACATTCAGTACTTC.

The J gene is TRBJ2-7, the V gene TRBV9, with TRBD2 matching 12 bases. Trimming cost V 4 bases and J 6 bases; bases outside gene matches: 8. Germline-derived CDR1 and CDR2 are SGDLS and YYNGEE. The CDR3 spans 15 residues. The CDR3 loop reads CASSSTSGSKVEQYF. The CDR3 DNA reads TGTGCCAGCAGCTCGACTAGCGGGAGCAAAGTCGAGCAGTACTTC.

V is TRBV6-1 and J is TRBJ1-6; weak D call: TRBD1 (5 bases). V lost 6 bases, J lost 7 bases, and 13 bases lay in between. The germline V gene has CDR1 MNHNS and CDR2 SASEGT. The CDR3 spans 14 residues. CDR3 in amino acids: CASSSGRGNSPLHF. The DNA of the CDR3 is TGTGCCAGCAGCTCAGGGAGAGGAAATTCACCCCTCCACTTT.

This chain connects TRBV6-1 to TRBJ2-7; D is unclear. The V end lost 3 bases, the J end lost 3 bases, and 15 bases lay between the germline ends. The length of the CDR3 is 15 residues. Germline assignment: CDR1 MNHNS and CDR2 SASEGT. CDR3 residues: CASSDGPSEVYEQYF. CDR3 sequence (DNA): TGTGCCAGCAGTGACGGACCCAGTGAAGTCTACGAGCAGTACTTC.

The chain employs TRBV11-3 and TRBJ2-3, with TRBD2 identical over 9 bases. Germline assignment: CDR1 SGHNT and CDR2 YENEEA. CDR3 length: 15 residues. V lost 3 bases, J lost 5 bases, and 6 bases stayed unmatched. The DNA of the CDR3 is TGTGCCAGCAGCTTGAGGACTAGCGTTGGAGATACGCAGTATTTT. Its protein is CASSLRTSVGDTQYF.

The gene calls are TRBV11-3 and TRBJ2-3; 9 nucleotides align to TRBD2. This CDR3 contains 17 residues. From germline, CDR1 is SGHNT and CDR2 YENEEA. V lost 5 bases to trimming and J lost 4 bases; unmatched junction nucleotides: 13. CDR3 amino acids: CASSGWGLAGAADTQYF. The CDR3 DNA follows: TGTGCCAGCAGCGGGTGGGGGTTAGCGGGAGCGGCAGATACGCAGTATTTT.

This clone has just a few counts. The chain links TRBV6-5 to TRBJ1-5; D is unclear. CDR1 is MNHEY and CDR2 is SVGAGI in the germline V gene. The CDR3 loop spans 14 amino acids. Trimming cost V 0 bases and J 0 bases, with 3 bases left between them. CDR3 in amino acids: CASSYSRSNQPQHF. DNA of the CDR3: TGTGCCAGCAGTTACTCGCGTAGCAATCAGCCCCAGCATTTT.

Only a few counts were recorded for this clone. The chain carries TRBV30 and TRBJ2-2; D is unresolved. The CDR3 is made up of 13 amino acids. CDR1 and CDR2 from the germline V gene are GTSNPN and SVGIG (reference sequence). V lost 0 bases, J lost 6 bases, and 8 bases lay in between. The DNA of the CDR3 is TGTGCCTGGAGTGTCCTAGGGTCCGGGGAGCTGTTTTTT. It translates to CAWSVLGSGELFF. Full variable domain (rest looked up from reference TRBV30 and TRBJ2-2): SQTIHQWPATLVQPVGSPLSLECTVEGTSNPNLYWYRQAAGRGLQLLFYSVGIGQISSEVPQNLSASRPQDRQFILSSKKLLLSDSGFYLCAWSVLGSGELFFGEGSRLTVL.

The J gene is TRBJ2-3, the V gene TRBV28, with 8 nucleotides matching TRBD1. Germline loops: CDR1 MDHEN, CDR2 SYDVKM. CDR3 length equals 16 residues. The junction had 10 bases not matched to a gene; V was cut back by 5 bases and J by 3 bases. CDR3 protein: CASSAGQGHRTDTQYF. The CDR3 DNA is TGTGCCAGCAGTGCCGGACAGGGCCATAGAACAGATACGCAGTATTTT.